This T cell receptor beta chain emerged from a study of blood T cell repertoires in COVID-19. Study-wide background: Samples of COVID-19 (acute and convalescent) were obtained from the United States, Italy and Spain. PBMCs, B-cell-depleted T cells, or T cells provided the cDNA or gDNA that made up the material.

This clone appeared a single time. In the original analysis: Nucleated cell counts were estimated from reference gene primer amplification. Sequenced by immunoSEQ multiplex PCR; TCRdb stores in-frame clones only, minus some. The V and J calls and clone size were taken over from that table, and D and trimming were inferred from the DNA. The sample holds 250,000 to 350,000 clones, over 80% seen once. The sequencing sample was made of peripheral blood. The receptor's source is a woman aged 45-60 years with active or convalescent COVID-19.

CDR3 DNA sequence: TGTGCCAGCAGCCCGGGCCCGGGACTAGCGACCGAGCAGTACTTC. This encodes CASSPGPGLATEQYF. The chain employs TRBV3-1 (or the pseudogene TRBV3-2) and TRBJ2-7, with 10 positions matching TRBD2. CDR3 length: 15 residues. Germline CDR1 is LGHDT and CDR2 is YNNKEL (reference sequence). The V gene end was trimmed by 4 bases and the J gene end by 6 bases; junction bases not matched to a gene: 9.